The TCR beta chain under discussion was sequenced for a study of T cells after yellow fever vaccination. The study, taken as a whole, reports: Detected again after the booster were most primary-vaccination clones, at nearly 97% CD4 and nearly 90% CD8.

This clonotype was found many times. Its antigen is not known. The study made its TCR cDNA through 5'RACE template switching. That step introduced a universal primer site along with UMIs. MiXCR was run by TCRdb on the 5' RACE reads, yielding one entry per CDR3 protein. The table has 30,000 or so distinct CDR3 sequences, around 4.8% seen once. The CDR3 is 13 amino acids. Germline assignment: CDR1 LGHDT and CDR2 YNNKEL (reference sequence). The V end was cut by 2 bases, the J end by 4 bases, with 5 bases between. V is TRBV3-1 and J is TRBJ2-2; D is unclear. Sequences were derived from CD8+ T cells sorted from PBMCs, sampled 5 days after the yellow fever booster vaccination. The sequence derives from a man aged 30-40 years who received the YFV17D yellow fever vaccine. The CDR3 spells CASSQFSTGELFF. CDR3 nucleotides: TGTGCCAGCAGCCAATTTAGCACCGGGGAGCTGTTTTTT. Using reference TRBV3-1 and TRBJ2-2 for the parts outside the CDR3, the full variable domain is DTAVSQTPKYLVTQMGNDKSIKCEQNLGHDTMYWYKQDSKKFLKIMFSYNNKELIINETVPNRFSPKSPDKAHLNLHINSLELGDSAVYFCASSQFSTGELFFGEGSRLTVL.